This TCR beta chain was retrieved from a study of T-cell memory formation after mild COVID-19. Study-wide background: TCR clusters were mostly confined to one donor each. Broader study findings: Researchers found some responding clones in pre-infection memory, a sign that cross-reactive memory joined. In second-wave clones peaking day 37, SARS-CoV-2 specificity remained unconfirmed.

After removal of 0 bases from V and 1 base from J, the junction contained 10 bases not matched to a gene. Germline loops: CDR1 LGHNA, CDR2 YSLEER. This CDR3 region has 20 residues. From the 5' RACE reads, TCRdb called clonotypes with MiXCR, one entry per CDR3 protein. The sample yields under 300,000 distinct CDR3 sequences, roughly 15% seen once. Points on this clonotype: The target antigen is unknown.

The gene calls are TRBV4-3 and TRBJ2-2; 11 bases agree with TRBD2. What was sequenced was PBMCs or a T cell subset sorted from them (not recorded which). The TCR sequence derives from a man younger than 30 who had mild COVID-19 (a few samples of this study predate the infection). Cell type and time point are not known. The CDR3 here is CASSQEAALAGGMNTGELFF. The CDR3 DNA reads as TGCGCCAGCAGCCAAGAGGCGGCGCTAGCGGGGGGAATGAACACCGGGGAGCTGTTTTTT.